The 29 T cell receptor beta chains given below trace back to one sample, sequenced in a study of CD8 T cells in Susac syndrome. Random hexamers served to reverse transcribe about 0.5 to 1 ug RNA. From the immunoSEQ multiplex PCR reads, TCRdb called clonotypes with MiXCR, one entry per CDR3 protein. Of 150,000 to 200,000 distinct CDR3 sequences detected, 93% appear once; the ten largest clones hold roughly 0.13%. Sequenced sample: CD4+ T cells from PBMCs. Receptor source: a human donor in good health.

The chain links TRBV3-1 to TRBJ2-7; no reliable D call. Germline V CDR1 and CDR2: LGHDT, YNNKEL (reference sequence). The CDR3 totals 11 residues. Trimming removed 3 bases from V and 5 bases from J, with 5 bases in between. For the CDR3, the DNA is TGTGCCAGCAGCCAGTACCACGAGCAGTACTTC. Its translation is CASSQYHEQYF.

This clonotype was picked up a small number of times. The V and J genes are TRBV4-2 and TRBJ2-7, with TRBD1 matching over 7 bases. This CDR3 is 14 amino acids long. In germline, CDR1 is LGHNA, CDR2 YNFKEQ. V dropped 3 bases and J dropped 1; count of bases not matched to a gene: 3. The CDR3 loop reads CASSHPGQSYEQYF. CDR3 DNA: TGTGCCAGCAGCCACCCGGGACAGTCCTACGAGCAGTACTTC.

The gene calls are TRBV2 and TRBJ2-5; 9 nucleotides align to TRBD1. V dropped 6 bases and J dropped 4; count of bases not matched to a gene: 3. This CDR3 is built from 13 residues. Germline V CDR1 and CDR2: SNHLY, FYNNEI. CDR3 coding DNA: TGTGCCAGCAGAAAGGACAGGGGAGAGACCCAGTACTTC. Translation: CASRKDRGETQYF.

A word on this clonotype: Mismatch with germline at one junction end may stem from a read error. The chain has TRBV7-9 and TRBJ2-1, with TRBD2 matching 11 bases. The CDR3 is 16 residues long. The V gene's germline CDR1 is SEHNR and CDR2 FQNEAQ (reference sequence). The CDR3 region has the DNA TGTGCCAGCAGCTCTGGAGGGACTAGCGGTATTGGTGTTTGGTGCTTC. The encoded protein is CASSSGGTSGIGVWCF.

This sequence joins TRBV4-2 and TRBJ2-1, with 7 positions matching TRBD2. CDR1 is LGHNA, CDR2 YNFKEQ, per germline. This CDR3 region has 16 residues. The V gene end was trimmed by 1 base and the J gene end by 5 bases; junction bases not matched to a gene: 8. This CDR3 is CASSQGGGLFHNEQFF. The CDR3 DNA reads TGTGCCAGCAGCCAAGGTGGGGGACTATTCCACAATGAGCAGTTCTTC.

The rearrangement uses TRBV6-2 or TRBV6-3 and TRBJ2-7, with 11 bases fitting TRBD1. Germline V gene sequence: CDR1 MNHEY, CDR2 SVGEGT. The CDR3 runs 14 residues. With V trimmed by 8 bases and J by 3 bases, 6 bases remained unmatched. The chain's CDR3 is CASATGTGGYEQYF. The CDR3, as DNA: TGTGCCAGCGCGACCGGGACAGGGGGCTACGAGCAGTACTTC.

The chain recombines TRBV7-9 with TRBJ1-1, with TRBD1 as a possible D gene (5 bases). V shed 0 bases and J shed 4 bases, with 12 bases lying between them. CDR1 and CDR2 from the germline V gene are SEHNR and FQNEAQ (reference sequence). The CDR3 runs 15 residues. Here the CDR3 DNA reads TGTGCCAGCAGCTTAGCGCTAGGGGTCGGCACTGAAGCTTTCTTT. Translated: CASSLALGVGTEAFF.

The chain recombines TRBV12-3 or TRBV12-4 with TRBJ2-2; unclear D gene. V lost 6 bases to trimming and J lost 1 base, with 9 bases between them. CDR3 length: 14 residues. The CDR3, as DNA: TGTGCCAGCAGGCGCGACGGGAACACCGGGGAGCTGTTTTTT. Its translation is CASRRDGNTGELFF.

The CDR3 DNA sequence: TGTGCCACCAGCAGAGACTTCGTTACTAGCAATCAGCCCCAGCATTTT. Its translation is CATSRDFVTSNQPQHF. The rearrangement links TRBV15 to TRBJ1-5; D is ambiguous. Between the trimmed V and J ends, which lost 0 bases and 0 bases, there was a span of 9 bases. Germline assignment: CDR1 LNHNV and CDR2 YYDKDF (reference sequence). The length of the CDR3 is 16 residues.

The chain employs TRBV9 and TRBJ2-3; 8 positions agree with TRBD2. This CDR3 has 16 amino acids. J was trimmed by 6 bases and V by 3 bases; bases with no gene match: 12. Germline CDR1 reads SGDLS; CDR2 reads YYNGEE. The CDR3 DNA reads TGTGCCAGCAGCGAGGGACTAGTCCAAGAAGGGGATACGCAGTATTTT. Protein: CASSEGLVQEGDTQYF.

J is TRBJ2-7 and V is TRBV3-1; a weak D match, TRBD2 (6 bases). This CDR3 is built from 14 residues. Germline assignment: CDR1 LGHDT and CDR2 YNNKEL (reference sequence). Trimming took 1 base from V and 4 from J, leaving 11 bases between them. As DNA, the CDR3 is TGTGCCAGCAGCCAAGCCACCGGAGGGTACGAGCAGTACTTC. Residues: CASSQATGGYEQYF.

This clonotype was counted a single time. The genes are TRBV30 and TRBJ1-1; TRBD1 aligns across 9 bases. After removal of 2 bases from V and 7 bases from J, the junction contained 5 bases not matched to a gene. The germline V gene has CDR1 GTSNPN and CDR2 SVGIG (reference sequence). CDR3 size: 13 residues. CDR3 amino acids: CAWSRDRESEAFF. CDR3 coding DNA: TGTGCCTGGAGTCGGGACAGGGAGAGTGAAGCTTTCTTT.

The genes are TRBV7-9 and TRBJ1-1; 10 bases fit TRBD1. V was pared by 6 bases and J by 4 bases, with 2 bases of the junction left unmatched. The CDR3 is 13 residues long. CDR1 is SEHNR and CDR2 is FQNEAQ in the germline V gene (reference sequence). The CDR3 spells CASRRTGGTEAFF. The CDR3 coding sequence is TGTGCCAGCAGACGGACAGGGGGCACTGAAGCTTTCTTT.

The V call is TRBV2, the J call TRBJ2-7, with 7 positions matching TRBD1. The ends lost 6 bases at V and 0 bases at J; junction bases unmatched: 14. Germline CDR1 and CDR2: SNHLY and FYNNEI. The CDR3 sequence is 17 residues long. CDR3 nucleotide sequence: TGTGCCAGCAGAGAAATTACTCGACAGGGAAGCTCCTACGAGCAGTACTTC. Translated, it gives CASREITRQGSSYEQYF.

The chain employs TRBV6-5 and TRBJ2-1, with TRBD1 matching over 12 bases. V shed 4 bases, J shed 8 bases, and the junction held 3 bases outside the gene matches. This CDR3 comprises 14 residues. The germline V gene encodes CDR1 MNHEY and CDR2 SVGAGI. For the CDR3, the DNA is TGTGCCAGCAGTTTCGGGACAGGGGGCGATGAGCAGTTCTTC. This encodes CASSFGTGGDEQFF.

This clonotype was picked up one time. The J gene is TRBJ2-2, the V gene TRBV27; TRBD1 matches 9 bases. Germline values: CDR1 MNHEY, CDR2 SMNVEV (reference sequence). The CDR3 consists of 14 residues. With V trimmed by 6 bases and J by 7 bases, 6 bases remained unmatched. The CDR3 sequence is CASRITGGVGELFF. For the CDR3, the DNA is TGTGCCAGCAGGATAACAGGGGGCGTCGGGGAGCTGTTTTTT.

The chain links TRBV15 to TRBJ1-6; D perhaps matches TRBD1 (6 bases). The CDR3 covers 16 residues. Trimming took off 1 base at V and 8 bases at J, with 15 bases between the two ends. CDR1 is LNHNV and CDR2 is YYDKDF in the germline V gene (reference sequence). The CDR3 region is CATSRGDKGPHSPLHF. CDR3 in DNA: TGTGCCACCAGCAGAGGGGACAAAGGACCCCATTCACCCCTCCACTTT.

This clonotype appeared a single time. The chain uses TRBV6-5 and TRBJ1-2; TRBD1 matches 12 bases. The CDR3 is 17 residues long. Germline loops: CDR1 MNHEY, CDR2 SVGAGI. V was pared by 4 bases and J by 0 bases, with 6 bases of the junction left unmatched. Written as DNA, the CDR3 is TGTGCCAGCAGTTCTCGGGACAGGGGGCTTTCTAACTATGGCTACACCTTC. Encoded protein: CASSSRDRGLSNYGYTF.

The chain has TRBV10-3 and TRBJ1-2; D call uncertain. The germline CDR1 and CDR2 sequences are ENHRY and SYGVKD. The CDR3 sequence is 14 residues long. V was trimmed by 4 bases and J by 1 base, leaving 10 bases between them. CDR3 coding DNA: TGTGCCATCAGTGGGGGTCAGGATAACTATGGCTACACCTTC. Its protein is CAISGGQDNYGYTF.

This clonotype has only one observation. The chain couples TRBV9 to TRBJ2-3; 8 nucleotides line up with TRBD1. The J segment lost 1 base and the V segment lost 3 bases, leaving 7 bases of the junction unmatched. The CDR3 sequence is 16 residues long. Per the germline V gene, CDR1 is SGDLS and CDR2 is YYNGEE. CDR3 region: CASSAAGGRGTDTQYF. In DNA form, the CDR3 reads TGTGCCAGCAGCGCCGCAGGGGGCCGGGGCACAGATACGCAGTATTTT.

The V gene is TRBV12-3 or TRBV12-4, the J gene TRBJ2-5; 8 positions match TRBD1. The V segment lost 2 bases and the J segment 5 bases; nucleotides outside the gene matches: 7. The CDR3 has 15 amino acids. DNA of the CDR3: TGTGCCAGCAGTTTACTCCAGGGGGCGCGGGAGACCCAGTACTTC. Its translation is CASSLLQGARETQYF.

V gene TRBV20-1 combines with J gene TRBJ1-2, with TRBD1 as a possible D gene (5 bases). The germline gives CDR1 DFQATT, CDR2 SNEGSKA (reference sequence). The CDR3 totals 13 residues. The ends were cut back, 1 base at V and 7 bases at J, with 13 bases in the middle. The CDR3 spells CSARVGGLVGYTF. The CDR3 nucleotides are TGCAGTGCTAGAGTCGGGGGGTTGGTTGGCTACACCTTC.

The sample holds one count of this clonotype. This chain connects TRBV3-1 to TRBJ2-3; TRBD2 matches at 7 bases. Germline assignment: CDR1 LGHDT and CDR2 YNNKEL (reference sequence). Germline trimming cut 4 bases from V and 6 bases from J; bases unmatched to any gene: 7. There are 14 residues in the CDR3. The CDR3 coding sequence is TGTGCCAGCAGCCGGGACTACCCGGGCGATACGCAGTATTTT. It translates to CASSRDYPGDTQYF.

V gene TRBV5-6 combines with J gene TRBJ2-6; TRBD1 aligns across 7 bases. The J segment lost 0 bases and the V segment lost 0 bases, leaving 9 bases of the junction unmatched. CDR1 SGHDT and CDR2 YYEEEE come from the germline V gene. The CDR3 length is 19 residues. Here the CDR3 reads CASSLAGTEIDSGANVLTF. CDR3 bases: TGTGCCAGCAGCTTGGCCGGGACAGAGATCGACTCTGGGGCCAACGTCCTGACTTTC.

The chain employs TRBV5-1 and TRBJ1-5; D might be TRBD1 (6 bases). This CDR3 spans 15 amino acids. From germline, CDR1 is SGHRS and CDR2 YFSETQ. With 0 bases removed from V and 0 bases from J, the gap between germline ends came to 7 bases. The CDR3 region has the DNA TGCGCCAGCAGCTTGGGGACAGATAGCAATCAGCCCCAGCATTTT. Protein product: CASSLGTDSNQPQHF.

CDR3 residues: CASSTVFTGELFF. The CDR3 bases are TGTGCCAGCAGCACAGTTTTCACCGGGGAGCTGTTTTTT. The V and J genes are TRBV7-2 and TRBJ2-2; D ambiguous. CDR3 length: 13 amino acids. Germline V gene lookup returns CDR1 SGHTA and CDR2 FQGNSA. The V and J ends lost 5 bases and 4 bases respectively, with 8 bases between them.

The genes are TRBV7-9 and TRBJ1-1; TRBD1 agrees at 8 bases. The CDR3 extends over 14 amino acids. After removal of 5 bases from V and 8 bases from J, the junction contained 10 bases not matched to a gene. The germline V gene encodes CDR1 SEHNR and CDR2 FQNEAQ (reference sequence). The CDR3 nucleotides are TGTGCCAGCAGCCCGTTTCAGGGGGCCCAGGAAGCTTTCTTT. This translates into CASSPFQGAQEAFF.

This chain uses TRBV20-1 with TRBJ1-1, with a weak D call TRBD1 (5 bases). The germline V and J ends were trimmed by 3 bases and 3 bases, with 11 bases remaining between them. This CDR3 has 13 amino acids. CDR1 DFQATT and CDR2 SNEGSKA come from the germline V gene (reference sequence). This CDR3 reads CSARTGTDTEAFF. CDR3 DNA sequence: TGCAGTGCTAGGACCGGGACGGACACTGAAGCTTTCTTT.

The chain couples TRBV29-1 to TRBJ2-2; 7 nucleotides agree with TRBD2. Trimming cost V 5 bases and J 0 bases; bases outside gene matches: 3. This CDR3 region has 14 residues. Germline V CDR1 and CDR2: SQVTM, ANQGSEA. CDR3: CSVSGTTNTGELFF. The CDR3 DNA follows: TGCAGCGTTAGCGGGACCACGAACACCGGGGAGCTGTTTTTT.